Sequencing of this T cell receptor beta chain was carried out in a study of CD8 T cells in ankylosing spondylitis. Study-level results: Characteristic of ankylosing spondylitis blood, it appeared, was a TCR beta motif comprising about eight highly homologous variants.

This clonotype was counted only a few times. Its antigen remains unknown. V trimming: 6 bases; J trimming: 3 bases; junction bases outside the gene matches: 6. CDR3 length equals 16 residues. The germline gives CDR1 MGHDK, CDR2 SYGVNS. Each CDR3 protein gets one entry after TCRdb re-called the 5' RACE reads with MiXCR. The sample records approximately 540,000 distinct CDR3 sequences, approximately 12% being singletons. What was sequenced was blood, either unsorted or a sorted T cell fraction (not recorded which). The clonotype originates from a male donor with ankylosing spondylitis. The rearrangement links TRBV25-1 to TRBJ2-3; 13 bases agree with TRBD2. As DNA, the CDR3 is TGTGCCAGCAGGGGGACTAGCGGGGCGAAGACAGATACGCAGTATTTT. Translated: CASRGTSGAKTDTQYF.